This T cell receptor (beta chain) was sequenced for a study of blood T cell repertoires in COVID-19 (dated by TCRdb to about 2020). About the investigation overall: Samples covering the acute and convalescent phases of COVID-19 were provided by collaborators in the United States, Italy and Spain. The prospective study material was composed of cDNA or gDNA derived from T cells, B-cell-depleted T cells, or PBMCs. Subjects who had been exposed to COVID-19, were actively infected with it, or had recovered from it provided the deeply sampled blood TCRbeta repertoires that made up the dataset. The repertoires were made available in a free public database intended to serve as a resource for research on the immune response to SARS-CoV-2. The samples were drawn from two sources: the first 160 participants of the ongoing ImmuneRACE study, and 950 to 1,500 subjects contributed by 6 global collaborators. Sample metadata almost always included a de-identified subject ID, COVID-19 status, age in years and sex. HLA class I and class II types, where available, came from metadata supplied by the sample provider rather than from assay-based typing.

V lost 8 bases and J lost 2 bases; the stretch between them is 10 bases long. The CDR3 sequence holds 13 residues, the cysteine and phenylalanine included. Here the CDR3 DNA is all that survives: 39 bases in frame from base 1. In the germline V gene, CDR1 corresponds to SNHLY and CDR2 to FYNNEI. Summary of the overall study and its limitations: How much clinical and demographic metadata was included differed by source and by participant, and the metadata was provided uncurated.

Enrolling through a virtual design, the prospective study's participants ranged in age from roughly 18 to 89 years and lived across around 25 United States geographic areas. In the prospective study, participants were assigned to cohorts based on the clinical history participants reported in a screening survey and a study questionnaire. Each participant in the prospective study had whole blood, serum and a nasopharyngeal or oropharyngeal swab collected by mobile phlebotomists. Prospective study participants could optionally give additional blood draws and questionnaires over an approximately two-month period. Prospective study blood samples were shipped either frozen or at room temperature before DNA extraction. TCRbeta CDR3 regions were amplified from genomic DNA by means of the immunoSEQ Assay, a bias-controlled multiplex PCR. In the source study's methods: The number of nucleated cells in each sample was estimated by amplification of reference gene primers within the assay. To quantify the absolute abundance of each unique TCRbeta CDR3 rearrangement, sequence reads were collapsed and filtered. For each sample, productive Simpson clonality was calculated as the square root of Simpson's diversity index over productive rearrangements. TCRdb provides this immuneACCESS table in a form limited to in-frame rearrangements. Some clones are lacking; in checked studies, under half of them reflect an unresolved V gene, and why the rest are absent is not known. V and J calls and clone size are given by that table; D and trimming were obtained from the DNA. The sample table contains approximately 220,000 clones; only one count was recorded for approximately 92% of them. Around 3.2% of the sample is taken by the ten largest.

Points on this clone: Its recognized antigen is unknown. Per-base quality was not reported, and no clone a single base away is much larger than it.

The receptor was isolated from a young woman in a cohort exposed to, infected with or recovered from COVID-19 (not recorded which). The sequenced sample consisted of PBMCs or T cells enriched from blood (not recorded which). The rearrangement joined TRBV2 to TRBJ1-3, with no reliable assignment of the D segment. The nucleotides are TGTGCCAGCGGGCAGTCTCCTGGAAACACCATATATTTT. This yields the protein CASGQSPGNTIYF.